This passage covers 12 T cell receptor beta chains from one sample sequenced in a study of T cell clonality in common variable immunodeficiency. Produced via immunoSEQ multiplex PCR; TCRdb's table is partial and in-frame only. The sample gives about 47,000 clones, none seen only once, and the top ten clones hold approximately 1.9%. Sequenced material: peripheral blood mononuclear cells. The source is a person aged 18 to 75 in good health.

This clone was recorded many times. The CDR3 is cut off 3 residues early in the read; its end comes from the germline J gene. V is TRBV18 and J is TRBJ2-1; TRBD1 aligns across 7 bases. This CDR3 is 17 amino acids long. The V segment lost 8 bases and the J segment 4 bases; nucleotides outside the gene matches: 17. Germline CDR1 reads KGHSH; CDR2 reads LQKENI. Incomplete CDR3 DNA: TGTGCCAGCCAACAAACAGGGGCCCTCCTTACATACAATGAG. Its translation: CASQQTGALLTYNE. The entire CDR3 reads CASQQTGALLTYNEQFF.

This clone occurred many times. The read terminates 3 residues ahead of where the CDR3 ends, so the germline J gene completes it. The V and J genes are TRBV20-1 and TRBJ2-7, with TRBD1 matching over 7 bases. V was clipped by 8 bases and J by 1 base; unmatched bases: 14. The CDR3 has 15 amino acids. Per the germline V gene, CDR1 is DFQATT and CDR2 is SNEGSKA (reference sequence). The CDR3 sequence is CSTGTRDSVSYEQYF. CDR3 DNA, as far as it was read: TGCAGTACTGGGACCCGGGACAGCGTATCCTACGAG.

This clone came up many times. The read halts 3 residues ahead of the CDR3 end, with the missing end drawn from the germline J gene. The V gene is TRBV7-2, the J gene TRBJ2-1, with D unresolved. The germline V gene encodes CDR1 SGHTA and CDR2 FQGNSA. V was trimmed by 0 bases and J by 9 bases, leaving 12 bases between them. The CDR3 length is 14 residues. The CDR3 here is CASSLANFRVEQFF. CDR3 bases read: TGTGCCAGCAGCTTAGCGAACTTTAGGGTTGAG. The full variable domain, with the rest looked up from reference TRBV7-2 and TRBJ2-1, is GAGVSQSPSNKVTEKGKDVELRCDPISGHTALYWYRQSLGQGLEFLIYFQGNSAPDKSGLPSDRFSAERTGGSVSTLTIQRTQQEDSAVYLCASSLANFRVEQFFGPGTRLTVL.

Many counts were recorded for this clone. The CDR3 end is not reached by the read, which stops 3 residues before it; the germline J gene fills it in. V usage is TRBV20-1 and J usage is TRBJ2-3; TRBD1 matches at 8 bases. The J segment lost 4 bases and the V segment lost 5 bases, leaving 5 bases of the junction unmatched. This CDR3 region has 13 residues. In germline, CDR1 is DFQATT, CDR2 SNEGSKA (reference sequence). The CDR3 sequence: CSAQTGAADTQYF. The sequenced CDR3 bases are TGCAGTGCTCAGACAGGGGCTGCAGATACG.

This clone was detected ten times or more. CDR3 region: CASNRGVLVNTEAFF. The DNA read from the CDR3 is TGTGCCAGCAACAGGGGGGTTTTAGTGAACACTGAA. The rearrangement joins TRBV2 to TRBJ1-1; 8 bases match TRBD1. The read halts 3 residues ahead of the CDR3 end, with the missing end drawn from the germline J gene. Germline CDR1 reads SNHLY; CDR2 reads FYNNEI. CDR3 length equals 15 residues. Losses at the gene ends were 7 bases for V and 0 bases for J; bases not matched to a gene: 7.

This clone was counted at least ten times. The CDR3 end lies 3 residues beyond the end of the read and is filled in from the germline J gene. V usage is TRBV6-1 and J usage is TRBJ2-3; tentatively, D is TRBD2 (6 bases). Germline CDR1 MNHNS, CDR2 SASEGT. This CDR3 spans 15 amino acids. Deletions cut 4 bases from V and 2 bases from J, with 13 bases between. CDR3 sequence reads: CASSASRDFTDTQYF. The sequenced part of the CDR3 DNA is TGTGCCAGCAGTGCCTCCCGGGACTTCACAGATACG.

This clone was detected ten times or more. The CDR3 DNA, read in part, is TGCAGTGCTAGAGATACGGTACAAGAGACC. Its protein is CSARDTVQET. The whole CDR3 protein reads CSARDTVQETQYF. The chain uses TRBV20-1 and TRBJ2-5; no reliable D call. The DNA ends 3 residues before the CDR3 does, and the rest of the CDR3 is filled in from the germline J gene. This CDR3 has 13 residues. The germline V and J ends were trimmed by 0 bases and 2 bases, with 7 bases remaining between them. Germline V lookup: CDR1 DFQATT, CDR2 SNEGSKA (reference sequence).

In this sample, this clone turned up many times. The read stops 3 residues short of the end of the CDR3; the missing end is completed from the germline J gene. The chain carries TRBV5-1 and TRBJ2-4, with D tentatively TRBD2 (6 bases). Germline assignment: CDR1 SGHRS and CDR2 YFSETQ. The CDR3 is made up of 16 amino acids. V shed 0 bases and J shed 3 bases, with 13 bases lying between them. The CDR3 DNA, read in part, is TGCGCCAGCAGCTTGGCCGTGGGCGGGATCAAAAACATT. It specifies CASSLAVGGIKNI. The full CDR3 reads CASSLAVGGIKNIQYF. Combining the CDR3 with reference TRBV5-1 and TRBJ2-4 gives the whole variable domain KAGVTQTPRYLIKTRGQQVTLSCSPISGHRSVSWYQQTPGQGLQFLFEYFSETQRNKGNFPGRFSGRQFSNSRSEMNVSTLELGDSALYLCASSLAVGGIKNIQYFGAGTRLSVL.

The sample holds many counts of this clone. The sequenced fragment ends 3 residues before the CDR3 boundary, so the rest is inferred from the germline J gene. The chain couples TRBV19 to TRBJ2-1, with D tentatively TRBD1 (6 bases). The CDR3 contains 16 residues. V was cut by 3 bases and J by 4 bases, with 16 bases left in between. The germline V gene has CDR1 LNHDA and CDR2 SQIVND (reference sequence). The CDR3: CASSIPLDSSYNEQFF. The sequenced CDR3 bases are TGTGCCAGTAGTATCCCCTTGGACAGCTCTTACAATGAG.

This clone was seen a handful of times. The read gets to within 3 residues of the CDR3 end, and the germline J gene fills in the rest. This rearrangement joins TRBV5-1 to TRBJ2-3, with 13 bases identical to TRBD2. CDR1 and CDR2 from the germline V gene are SGHRS and YFSETQ. This CDR3 contains 18 residues. The CDR3 sequence is CASSFGTSGAPSQETQYF. The CDR3 bases that were read are TGCGCCAGCAGCTTTGGGACTAGCGGGGCCCCCTCACAAGAGACG.

This clone was recorded many times. The read finishes 3 residues shy of the CDR3 end, and the germline J gene is used to complete it. This chain uses TRBV5-4 with TRBJ1-2, with D perhaps matching TRBD1 (5 bases). This CDR3 is built from 12 residues. In germline, CDR1 is SGHNT, CDR2 YYREEE (reference sequence). The CDR3 bases that were read are TGTGCCAGCAGCTTGACGGGGGGAGGC. Its protein is CASSLTGGG. The entire CDR3 sequence reads CASSLTGGGYTF.

Points on this clone: The CDR3 extends 3 residues past the end of the read, so its final part is completed from the germline J gene. This chain joins TRBV5-3 and TRBJ2-5, with 11 positions matching TRBD1. TRBV5-3 is identified as an open reading frame with a role that is uncertain. The CDR3 loop spans 16 amino acids. V was pared by 4 bases and J by 7 bases, with 12 bases of the junction left unmatched. CDR3 bases read: TGTGCCAGAAGCGTACTCCCCCCCGGGACAGGGGGGACC. Its translation: CARSVLPPGTGGT. The CDR3 as a whole reads CARSVLPPGTGGTQYF.